This T cell receptor (beta chain) was profiled in a study of blood T cell repertoires in COVID-19. Overall study: Acute and convalescent COVID-19 specimens originated in the United States, Italy and Spain. PBMCs, B-cell-depleted T cells, or T cells provided the cDNA or gDNA that made up the material.

This clone showed up just a few times. Per the original data handling: Using reference gene primer amplification, nucleated cell counts were estimated. Here immunoSEQ multiplex PCR was the method, and the copy in TCRdb shows in-frame clones only, minus some. Clone size and V and J calls were adopted from that table, with D and trimming inferred from the DNA. The table shows about 120,000 clones, with approximately 80% occurring only once. Germline CDR1 reads ENHRY; CDR2 reads SYGVKD. V shed 0 bases, J shed 5 bases, and the junction held 8 bases outside the gene matches. The CDR3 extends over 17 amino acids.

This TCR came from a woman of 80 years or more with acute or convalescent COVID-19. Sequencing used peripheral blood. The V call is TRBV10-3, the J call TRBJ2-2; 8 nucleotides agree with TRBD1. The CDR3: CAISESAGGAGTGELFF. The CDR3 DNA is TGTGCCATCAGTGAGTCTGCAGGGGGCGCTGGGACCGGGGAGCTGTTTTTT.